The 28 T cell receptor beta chains below come from one sample, sequenced in a study of metastatic and nonmetastatic thyroid tumors. Ahead of thyroid surgery, no patient had received treatment of any kind. TCRdb re-analyzed the PCR reads through MiXCR. The sample lists 35,000 to 45,000 clones, about 12% occurring once. Sequencing was carried out using blood. The source is a male donor with papillary thyroid cancer or a benign thyroid nodule (not recorded which). Some clones in this sample may be carry-over from other donors' samples.

In regard to this clone: A much larger clone differs by one base, so this may be a read error. The J gene is TRBJ1-1, the V gene TRBV7-8; no clear D. Trimming shortened V by 6 bases and J by 1 base, and 12 bases separated the two germline ends. This CDR3 has 14 amino acids. Per the germline V gene, CDR1 is SGHVS and CDR2 is FQNEAQ. This CDR3 reads CASSLTRTNTEAFF. Here the CDR3 DNA reads TGTGCCAGCAGTCTGACACGAACGAACACTGAAGCTTTCTTT.

The CDR3 DNA is TGTGCCAGCTTCGGGGAAGGCTACACCTTC. This gives the protein CASFGEGYTF. The gene calls are TRBV18 and TRBJ1-2; no clear D gene. The germline gives CDR1 KGHSH, CDR2 LQKENI. CDR3 size: 10 residues. V was pared by 7 bases and J by 8 bases, with 8 bases between.

This clone ranks as medium-sized. This rearrangement joins TRBV28 to TRBJ2-4, with 8 bases matching TRBD1. This CDR3 has 13 amino acids. J lost 8 bases, V lost 2 bases, and 2 bases had no gene match. Germline assignment: CDR1 MDHEN and CDR2 SYDVKM. Written as DNA, the CDR3 is TGTGCCAGCAGTTTAGAGACAGGGGACATTCAGTACTTC. Its translation: CASSLETGDIQYF.

This clone was found a few times. The rearrangement links TRBV9 to TRBJ2-3; D possibly corresponds to TRBD2 (5 bases). Germline loops: CDR1 SGDLS, CDR2 YYNGEE. V gave up 6 bases and J gave up 4 bases, with 15 bases separating them. This CDR3 has 14 residues. The CDR3 is CASNRDSYPDTQYF. The CDR3, as DNA: TGTGCCAGCAACCGGGATTCATACCCAGATACGCAGTATTTT.

With respect to this clone: Likely a read error: the CDR3 ends without its conserved phenylalanine or tryptophan. V is TRBV6-2 or TRBV6-3 and J is TRBJ2-7, with TRBD2 matching over 9 bases. Germline-derived CDR1 and CDR2 are MNHEY and SVGEGT. V lost 10 bases, J lost 4 bases, and 5 bases stayed unmatched. The CDR3 sequence is 12 residues long. The CDR3 is CANSLAGYEQYS. In DNA, the CDR3 is TGTGCCAACAGCCTAGCGGGGTACGAGCAGTACTCC.

As for this clone: A much larger clone sits a single nucleotide away, making a read error possible. The chain has TRBV3-1 and TRBJ2-7; the D gene is possibly TRBD2 (7 bases). The CDR3 is 15 amino acids. The germline CDR1 and CDR2 sequences are LGHDT and YNNKEL (reference sequence). The ends were cut back, 5 bases at V and 8 bases at J, with 22 bases in the middle. The CDR3 is CASSTSTRGALKQYF. CDR3 nucleotides: TGTGCCAGCAGCACATCCACACGGGGGGCTCTCAAGCAGTACTTC.

This clone came up many times. The rearrangement uses TRBV6-2 or TRBV6-3 and TRBJ2-5, with 7 bases identical to TRBD1. The CDR3 covers 14 residues. CDR1 MNHEY and CDR2 SVGEGT come from the germline V gene. After removal of 5 bases from V and 5 bases from J, the junction contained 8 bases not matched to a gene. Written as DNA, the CDR3 is TGTGCCAGCAGTAGGACAGGCGGTTCCGAGACCCAGTACTTC. Protein: CASSRTGGSETQYF.

The rearrangement joins TRBV9 to TRBJ2-2; D possibly corresponds to TRBD1 (5 bases). This CDR3 has 17 amino acids. The ends were cut back, 1 base at V and 2 bases at J, with 15 bases in the middle. Germline CDR1 and CDR2: SGDLS and YYNGEE. The CDR3 is CASSVLGANPNTGELFF. The CDR3 DNA is TGTGCCAGCAGCGTATTAGGGGCCAACCCTAACACCGGGGAGCTGTTTTTT.

This clone has at least ten counts. The chain carries TRBV7-3 and TRBJ2-2, with 11 positions matching TRBD2. The V and J ends lost 4 bases and 7 bases, in that order; junction bases with no gene match: 17. Germline V gene lookup returns CDR1 SGHTA and CDR2 FQGTGA. The CDR3 is 19 residues long. The CDR3 bases are TGTGCCAGCAGCTCAAGAATAACTAGCGGGAGAGGCTTGGTCGGGGAGCTGTTTTTT. It yields the protein CASSSRITSGRGLVGELFF.

This clone was seen repeatedly, ten times or more. The V call is TRBV9, the J call TRBJ1-5; 9 bases are shared with TRBD1. With V trimmed by 3 bases and J by 11 bases, 12 bases remained unmatched. Germline CDR1 reads SGDLS; CDR2 reads YYNGEE. This CDR3 comprises 15 residues. CDR3 nucleotides: TGTGCCAGCAGCGCGACGGGACAGGGTAAAGAGGCCCAGCATTTT. It codes for CASSATGQGKEAQHF. The full variable domain, rest sourced from reference TRBV9 and TRBJ1-5, is DSGVTQTPKHLITATGQRVTLRCSPRSGDLSVYWYQQSLDQGLQFLIQYYNGEERAKGNILERFSAQQFPDLHSELNLSSLELGDSALYFCASSATGQGKEAQHFGDGTRLSIL.

Worth noting for this clone: A clone one base away is much larger, so this may be a read error. The chain carries TRBV30 and TRBJ2-7, with D uncertain. The V end was cut by 3 bases, the J end by 0 bases, with 12 bases between. Germline CDR1 reads GTSNPN; CDR2 reads SVGIG (reference sequence). The length of the CDR3 is 14 residues. The CDR3 DNA reads as TGTGCCTGGAGCCCACATCGGATCTCCTACGAGCAGTACTTC. Amino acids: CAWSPHRISYEQYF.

This clone was observed many times. The chain has TRBV27 and TRBJ2-3; 7 nucleotides match TRBD1. J gave up 0 bases and V 8 bases, and 8 bases lay outside the gene matches. The CDR3 is 15 amino acids. CDR1 is MNHEY and CDR2 is SMNVEV in the germline V gene (reference sequence). CDR3 nucleotide sequence: TGTGCCAGCCGACCCGGGACAGTTAGCACAGATACGCAGTATTTT. Translation gives CASRPGTVSTDTQYF.

There are many counts of this clone. The chain links TRBV9 to TRBJ2-1; TRBD1 aligns across 11 bases. Trimming cost V 0 bases and J 7 bases; bases outside gene matches: 12. Per the germline V gene, CDR1 is SGDLS and CDR2 is YYNGEE. There are 18 residues in the CDR3. CDR3 loop: CASSVGGTGGIGRNEQFF. The DNA of the CDR3 is TGTGCCAGCAGCGTAGGTGGGACAGGGGGTATAGGGAGGAATGAGCAGTTCTTC.

Ten or more counts support this clone. V is TRBV7-2 and J is TRBJ1-1; D is uncertain. The CDR3 is 12 residues long. Germline V CDR1 and CDR2: SGHTA, FQGNSA. Deletions cut 5 bases from V and 5 bases from J, with 9 bases between. CDR3 residues: CASSPAATEAFF. The CDR3, as DNA: TGTGCCAGCAGCCCTGCGGCTACTGAAGCTTTCTTT.

This clone came up many times. The chain employs TRBV7-8 and TRBJ1-3; no clear D. Germline loops: CDR1 SGHVS, CDR2 FQNEAQ. The CDR3 sequence is 14 residues long. The V end lost 5 bases, the J end lost 0 bases, and 8 bases lay between the germline ends. The CDR3 DNA follows: TGTGCCAGCAGCGCTATAAGCTCTGGAAACACCATATATTTT. Its protein is CASSAISSGNTIYF.

This clone appeared a few times. The chain uses TRBV6-1 and TRBJ1-5, with 8 bases fitting TRBD1. Germline CDR1 MNHNS, CDR2 SASEGT. The CDR3 is 15 residues long. Trimming took 6 bases from V and 7 from J; bases not matched to a gene: 11. CDR3 protein: CASSLSGQGGQPQHF. The CDR3 DNA reads as TGTGCCAGCAGCCTCTCTGGACAGGGCGGCCAGCCCCAGCATTTT.

This CDR3 is CASSLYRDYGYTF. The CDR3 DNA reads as TGTGCCAGCAGTTTATACAGAGATTATGGCTACACCTTC. This chain links TRBV27 with TRBJ1-2; no reliable D call. Germline-derived CDR1 and CDR2 are MNHEY and SMNVEV (reference sequence). Between the trimmed V and J ends, which lost 1 base and 5 bases, there was a span of 8 bases. CDR3 size: 13 residues.

This clone was seen at least ten times. V gene TRBV20-1 combines with J gene TRBJ2-7, with TRBD2 matching over 10 bases. V gave up 3 bases and J gave up 7 bases; unmatched junction bases: 18. Germline V gene lookup returns CDR1 DFQATT and CDR2 SNEGSKA (reference sequence). The CDR3 is made up of 17 amino acids. The CDR3 nucleotides are TGCAGTGCTAGTTCGACCGTAGCTAGCGGGAGTCTAGGTGAGCAGTACTTC. It encodes CSASSTVASGSLGEQYF.

The genes are TRBV28 and TRBJ1-5; 7 bases are shared with TRBD1. This CDR3 is built from 13 residues. V shed 3 bases and J 12 bases; nucleotides not matched to a gene: 8. Looked up from germline, CDR1 is MDHEN and CDR2 is SYDVKM. CDR3 DNA: TGTGCCAGCAGTTTGACAGGGAATCATCTCCAGCATTTT. Its translation: CASSLTGNHLQHF.

The table lists this clone with a few counts. Germline and junction disagree at one end, which may indicate a read error. This chain uses TRBV6-5 with TRBJ2-1, with unresolved D. CDR3 size: 15 residues. Germline V CDR1 and CDR2: MNHEY, SVGAGI. CDR3 bases: TGTGCCAGCAGTTACCCGGCAACAAGGCTCACTGCGCAGTCCTTC. This sequence encodes CASSYPATRLTAQSF.

This clone was observed many times. The CDR3 reads CASRGTGNSPLHF. The CDR3 DNA follows: TGTGCCAGCCGCGGGACAGGGAATTCACCCCTCCACTTT. The gene calls are TRBV19 and TRBJ1-6; TRBD1 agrees at 9 bases. The CDR3 has 13 residues. CDR1 is LNHDA and CDR2 is SQIVND in the germline V gene (reference sequence). Trimming at V came to 9 bases and at J to 7 bases, leaving 4 bases not matched to a gene.

On this clone itself: A much larger clone is a single base away; this may be a read error. Here the CDR3 DNA reads TGTGCCAACAGGGGGCAGGTGGCGGATACGCAGTATTTT. The encoded protein is CANRGQVADTQYF. The chain is built from TRBV5-4 and TRBJ2-3; 9 nucleotides match TRBD1. J lost 6 bases, V lost 9 bases, and 8 bases had no gene match. The germline V gene encodes CDR1 SGHNT and CDR2 YYREEE (reference sequence). The CDR3 spans 13 residues.

This clone was seen ten or more times. V usage is TRBV4-3 and J usage is TRBJ1-6, with D possibly TRBD1 on 5 matching bases. Deletions cut 8 bases from V and 7 bases from J, with 18 bases between. Germline CDR1 is LGHNA and CDR2 is YSLEER. CDR3 length: 15 amino acids. CDR3 sequence reads: CASSRAGSYNSPLHF. The CDR3 nucleotides are TGCGCCAGCTCTAGGGCAGGGTCTTACAATTCACCCCTCCACTTT.

As concerns this clone: At one of its ends the junction is not consistent with the germline gene, which may arise from a read error. The chain uses TRBV6-4 and TRBJ2-2; weak D call: TRBD2 (5 bases). The CDR3 is 13 amino acids. Germline V CDR1 and CDR2: MRHNA, SNTAGT. This CDR3 reads CASSDREAPGSCF. CDR3 in DNA: TGTGCCAGCAGTGACAGGGAAGCACCGGGGAGCTGTTTT.

This clone was counted a few times. The rearrangement links TRBV12-3 or TRBV12-4 to TRBJ2-2, with D maybe TRBD2 (5 bases). The V end was cut by 6 bases, the J end by 7 bases, with 12 bases between. The CDR3 is 13 residues long. CDR3 sequence reads: CASSAVGDGELFF. CDR3 bases: TGTGCCAGCAGCGCCGTCGGGGACGGGGAGCTGTTTTTT.

Ten or more counts support this clone. The same CDR3 arises from other DNA sequences in this sample as well. The CDR3 nucleotides are TGCAGTGCTGGGCCCCGAGGATCTCAAGAGACCCAGTACTTC. Its translation: CSAGPRGSQETQYF. V usage is TRBV20-1 and J usage is TRBJ2-5; D gene ambiguous. The CDR3 totals 14 residues. Trimming took off 5 bases at V and 2 bases at J, with 15 bases between the two ends. Looked up from germline, CDR1 is DFQATT and CDR2 is SNEGSKA (reference sequence).

This clone has at least ten counts. J is TRBJ1-3 and V is TRBV7-2; no reliable D call. Trimming stripped 5 bases from V and 0 bases from J, with 17 bases between. The CDR3 contains 17 residues. The V gene's germline CDR1 is SGHTA and CDR2 FQGNSA. CDR3 nucleotides: TGTGCCAGCAGCCCTTCCCCGTTGACGGTCTCTGGAAACACCATATATTTT. Protein sequence: CASSPSPLTVSGNTIYF.

Concerning this clone itself: One base away lies a much larger clone, so this may be a sequencing read error. At the DNA level, this CDR3 is encoded by other sequences in the same sample as well. The V gene is TRBV9, the J gene TRBJ1-1, with a possible D match to TRBD1 (6 bases). Trimming removed 2 bases from V and 8 bases from J, with 13 bases in between. The CDR3 has 13 amino acids. Germline-derived CDR1 and CDR2 are SGDLS and YYNGEE. Here the CDR3 reads CASSVTGSEEAFF. Here the CDR3 DNA reads TGTGCCAGCAGCGTCACAGGGTCTGAGGAAGCTTTCTTT.